What follows is one T cell receptor (beta chain) and its context. TCRdb's table, derived via immunoSEQ multiplex PCR, lists solely in-frame clones and lacks some. The sample holds 110,000 to 150,000 clones, roughly 80% seen once. These data originate in a study of blood T cell repertoires in COVID-19. This TCR came from a middle-aged man with active or convalescent COVID-19. The sample was peripheral blood.

The DNA for the CDR3 is TGTGCCAGCAGCTTAGCGGGAAGGAACACAGATACGCAGTATTTT. It codes for CASSLAGRNTDTQYF. V usage is TRBV5-4 and J usage is TRBJ2-3; 7 bases line up with TRBD2. The V gene end was trimmed by 2 bases and the J gene end by 2 bases; junction bases not matched to a gene: 5. The CDR3 contains 15 residues. CDR1 and CDR2 (germline): SGHNT, YYREEE (reference sequence).